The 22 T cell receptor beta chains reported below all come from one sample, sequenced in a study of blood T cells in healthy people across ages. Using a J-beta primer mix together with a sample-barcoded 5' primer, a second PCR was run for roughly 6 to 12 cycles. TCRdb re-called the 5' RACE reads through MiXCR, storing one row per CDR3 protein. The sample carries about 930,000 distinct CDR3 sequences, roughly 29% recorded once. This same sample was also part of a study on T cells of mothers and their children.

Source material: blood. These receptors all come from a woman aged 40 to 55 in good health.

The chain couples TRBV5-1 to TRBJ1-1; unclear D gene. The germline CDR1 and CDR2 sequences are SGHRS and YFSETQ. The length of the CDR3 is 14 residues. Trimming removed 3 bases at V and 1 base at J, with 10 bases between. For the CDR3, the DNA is TGCGCCAGCAGCTGGGCCCCAGCGAACACTGAAGCTTTCTTT. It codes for CASSWAPANTEAFF. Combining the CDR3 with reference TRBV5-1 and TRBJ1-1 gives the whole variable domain KAGVTQTPRYLIKTRGQQVTLSCSPISGHRSVSWYQQTPGQGLQFLFEYFSETQRNKGNFPGRFSGRQFSNSRSEMNVSTLELGDSALYLCASSWAPANTEAFFGQGTRLTVV.

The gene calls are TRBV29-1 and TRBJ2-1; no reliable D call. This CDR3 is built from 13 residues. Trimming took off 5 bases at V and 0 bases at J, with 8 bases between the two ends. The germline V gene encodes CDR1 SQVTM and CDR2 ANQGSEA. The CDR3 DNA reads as TGCAGCGTTCAAGCCAACTCCTACAATGAGCAGTTCTTC. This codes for CSVQANSYNEQFF.

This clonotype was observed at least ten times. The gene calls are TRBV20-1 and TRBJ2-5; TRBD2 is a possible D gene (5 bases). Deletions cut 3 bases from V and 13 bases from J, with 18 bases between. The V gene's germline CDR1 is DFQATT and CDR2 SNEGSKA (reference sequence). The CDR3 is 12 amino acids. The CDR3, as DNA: TGCAGTGCTAGTTCGCGGGTTAGCAGCGGGTACTTC. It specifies CSASSRVSSGYF.

The CDR3 sequence is CSARKAGLTDTQYF. As DNA, the CDR3 is TGCAGTGCTAGAAAAGCCGGCCTCACAGATACGCAGTATTTT. The rearrangement joins TRBV20-1 to TRBJ2-3; D gene uncertain. The CDR3 contains 14 residues. V was trimmed by 2 bases and J by 2 bases, leaving 11 bases between them. Germline CDR1 is DFQATT and CDR2 is SNEGSKA (reference sequence).

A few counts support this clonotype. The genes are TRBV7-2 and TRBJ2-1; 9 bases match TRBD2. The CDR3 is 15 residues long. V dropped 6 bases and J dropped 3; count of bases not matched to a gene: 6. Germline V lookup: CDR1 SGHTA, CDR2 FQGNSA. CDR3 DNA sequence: TGTGCCAGCAGTCCAAGCGGGGGGTACTACAATGAGCAGTTCTTC. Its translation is CASSPSGGYYNEQFF.

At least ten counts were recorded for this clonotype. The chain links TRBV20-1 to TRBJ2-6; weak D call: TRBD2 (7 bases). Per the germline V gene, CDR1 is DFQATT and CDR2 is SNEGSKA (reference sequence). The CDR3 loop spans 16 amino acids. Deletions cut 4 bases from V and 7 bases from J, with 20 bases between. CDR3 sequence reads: CSAKGRGLNFANVLTF. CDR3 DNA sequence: TGCAGTGCTAAAGGGCGGGGGCTCAACTTCGCCAACGTCCTGACTTTC.

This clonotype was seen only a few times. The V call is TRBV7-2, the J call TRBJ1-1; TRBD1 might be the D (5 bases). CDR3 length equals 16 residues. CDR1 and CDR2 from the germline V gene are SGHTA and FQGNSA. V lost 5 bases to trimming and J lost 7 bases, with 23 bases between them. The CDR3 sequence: CASSPFGARASLEAFF. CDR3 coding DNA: TGTGCCAGCAGCCCCTTCGGCGCCAGGGCCTCTCTTGAAGCTTTCTTT.

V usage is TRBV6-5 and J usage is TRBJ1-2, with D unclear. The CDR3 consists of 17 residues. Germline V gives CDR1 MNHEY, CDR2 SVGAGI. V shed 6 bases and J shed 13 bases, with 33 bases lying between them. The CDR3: CASSHSSYRGANYDCTF. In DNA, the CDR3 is TGTGCCAGCAGCCACTCTTCGTATCGAGGAGCTAACTATGACTGCACCTTC.

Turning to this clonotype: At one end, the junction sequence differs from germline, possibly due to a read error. The chain's CDR3 is CAGSGMAPRGTGELFF. The CDR3 DNA reads as TGTGCCGGCAGCGGCATGGCGCCTCGGGGTACCGGGGAGCTGTTTTTT. The V call is TRBV9, the J call TRBJ2-2; tentatively, D is TRBD2 (5 bases). Germline-derived CDR1 and CDR2 are SGDLS and YYNGEE. There are 16 residues in the CDR3.

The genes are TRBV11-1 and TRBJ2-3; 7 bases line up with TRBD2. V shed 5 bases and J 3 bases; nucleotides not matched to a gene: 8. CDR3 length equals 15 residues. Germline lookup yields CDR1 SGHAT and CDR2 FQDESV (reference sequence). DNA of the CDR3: TGTGCCAGCAGCCCGAGCGGGGCCGTGACAGATACGCAGTATTTT. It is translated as CASSPSGAVTDTQYF.

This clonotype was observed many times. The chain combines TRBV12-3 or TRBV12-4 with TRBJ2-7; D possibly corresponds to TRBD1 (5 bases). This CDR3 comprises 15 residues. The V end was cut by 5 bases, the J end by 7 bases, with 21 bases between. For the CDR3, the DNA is TGTGCCAGCAGTAACGTCCAGGGCCCTTCTTCGGAGCAGTACTTC. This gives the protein CASSNVQGPSSEQYF.

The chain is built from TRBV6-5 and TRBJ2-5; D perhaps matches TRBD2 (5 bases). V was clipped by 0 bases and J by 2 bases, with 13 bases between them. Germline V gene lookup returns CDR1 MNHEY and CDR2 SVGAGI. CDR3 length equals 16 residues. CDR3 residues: CASSYSLLVAQETQYF. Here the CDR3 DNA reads TGTGCCAGCAGTTACTCTCTACTAGTGGCTCAAGAGACCCAGTACTTC.

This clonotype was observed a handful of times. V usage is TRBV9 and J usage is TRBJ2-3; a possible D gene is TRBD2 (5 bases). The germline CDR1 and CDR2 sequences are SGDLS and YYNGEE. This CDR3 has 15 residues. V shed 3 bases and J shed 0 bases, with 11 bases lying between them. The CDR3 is CASSARGDSTDTQYF. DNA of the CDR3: TGTGCCAGCAGCGCTCGGGGTGACAGCACAGATACGCAGTATTTT.

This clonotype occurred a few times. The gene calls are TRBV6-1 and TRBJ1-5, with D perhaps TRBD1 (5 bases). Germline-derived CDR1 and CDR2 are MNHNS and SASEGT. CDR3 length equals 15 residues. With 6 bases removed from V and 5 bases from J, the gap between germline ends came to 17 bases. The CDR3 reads CASSPGWLGDQPQHF. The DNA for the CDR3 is TGTGCCAGCAGCCCAGGGTGGTTGGGGGATCAGCCCCAGCATTTT.

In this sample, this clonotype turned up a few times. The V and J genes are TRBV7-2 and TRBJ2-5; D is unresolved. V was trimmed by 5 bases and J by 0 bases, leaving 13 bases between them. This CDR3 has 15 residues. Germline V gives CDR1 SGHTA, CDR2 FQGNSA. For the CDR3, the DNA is TGTGCCAGCAGCCTAAAAGGGCAGTACCAAGAGACCCAGTACTTC. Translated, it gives CASSLKGQYQETQYF.

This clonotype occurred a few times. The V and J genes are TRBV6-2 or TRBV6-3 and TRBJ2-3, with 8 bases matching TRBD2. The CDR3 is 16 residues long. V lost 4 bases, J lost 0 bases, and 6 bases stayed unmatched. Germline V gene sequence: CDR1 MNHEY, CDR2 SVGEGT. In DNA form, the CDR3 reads TGTGCCAGCAGTTTAATAGCGGGGCCAAGCACAGATACGCAGTATTTT. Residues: CASSLIAGPSTDTQYF.

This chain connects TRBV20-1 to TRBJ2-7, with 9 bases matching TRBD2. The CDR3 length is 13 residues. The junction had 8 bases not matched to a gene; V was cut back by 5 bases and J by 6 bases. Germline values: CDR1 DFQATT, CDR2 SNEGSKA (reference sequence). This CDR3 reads CSAGGTSSTEQYF. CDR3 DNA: TGCAGTGCTGGAGGGACTAGCAGCACCGAGCAGTACTTC.

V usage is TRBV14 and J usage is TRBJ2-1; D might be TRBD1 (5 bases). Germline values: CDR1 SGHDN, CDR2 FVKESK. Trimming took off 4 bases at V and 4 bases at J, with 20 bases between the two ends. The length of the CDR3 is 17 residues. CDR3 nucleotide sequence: TGTGCCAGCAGCCGCCCTTTTCAGGGAAGTTGGTACAATGAGCAGTTCTTC. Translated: CASSRPFQGSWYNEQFF. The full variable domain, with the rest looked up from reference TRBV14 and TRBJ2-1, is EAGVTQFPSHSVIEKGQTVTLRCDPISGHDNLYWYRRVMGKEIKFLLHFVKESKQDESGMPNNRFLAERTGGTYSTLKVQPAELEDSGVYFCASSRPFQGSWYNEQFFGPGTRLTVL.

The CDR3 region has the DNA TGCAGTGCTAGAAGGTCTTTAGCGGGGGACTCTGGGGCCAACGTCCTGACTTTC. The encoded protein is CSARRSLAGDSGANVLTF. The chain uses TRBV20-1 and TRBJ2-6; 9 positions agree with TRBD2. The CDR3 loop spans 18 amino acids. Per the germline V gene, CDR1 is DFQATT and CDR2 is SNEGSKA (reference sequence). The V gene end was trimmed by 2 bases and the J gene end by 0 bases; junction bases not matched to a gene: 8.

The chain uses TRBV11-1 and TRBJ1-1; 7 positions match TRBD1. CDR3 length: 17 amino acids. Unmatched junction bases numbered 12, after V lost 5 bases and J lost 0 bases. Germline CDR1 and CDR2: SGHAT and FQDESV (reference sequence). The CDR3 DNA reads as TGTGCCAGCAGCCCCAAGGTCGGCAGGGGGGTGAACACTGAAGCTTTCTTT. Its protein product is CASSPKVGRGVNTEAFF.

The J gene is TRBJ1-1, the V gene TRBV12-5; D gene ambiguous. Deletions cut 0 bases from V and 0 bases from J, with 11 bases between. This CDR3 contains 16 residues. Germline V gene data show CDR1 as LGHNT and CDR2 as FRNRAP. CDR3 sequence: CASGLVRGKMNTEAFF. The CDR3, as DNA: TGTGCTAGTGGTTTGGTACGGGGAAAGATGAACACTGAAGCTTTCTTT.

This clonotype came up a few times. As DNA, the CDR3 is TGTGCCAGCAGCTTAGAAGGGCCGAACACCATATATTTT. This encodes CASSLEGPNTIYF. V and J are TRBV7-2 and TRBJ1-3; D ambiguous. Germline V gene lookup returns CDR1 SGHTA and CDR2 FQGNSA. This CDR3 region has 13 residues. V gave up 1 base and J gave up 7 bases, with 8 bases separating them.